The entry that follows covers one T cell receptor (beta chain) sequence. Antigen unknown. The sample is drawn from a study of cytomegalovirus exposure and HLA in healthy donors. Notes on the study in general: TCR beta V- and J-gene trimming was later associated with a missense DCLRE1C variant.

V was pared by 9 bases and J by 0 bases, with 12 bases between. Looked up from germline, CDR1 is MDHEN and CDR2 is SYDVKM. The CDR3 length is 14 residues. Use of 60 Vbeta and 13 Jbeta primers characterized the PCR. Produced via immunoSEQ multiplex PCR; TCRdb's table is partial and in-frame only. The sample includes fewer than 200,000 clones, about three quarters of them seen just once. The gene calls are TRBV28 and TRBJ1-3; no clear D gene. This TCR came from a woman aged 25 to 45 in good health and CMV-seronegative. Sequencing was carried out using PBMCs. The CDR3 DNA reads as TGTGCCAGTTCCGCTGGCGGCTCTGGAAACACCATATATTTT. As protein: CASSAGGSGNTIYF.